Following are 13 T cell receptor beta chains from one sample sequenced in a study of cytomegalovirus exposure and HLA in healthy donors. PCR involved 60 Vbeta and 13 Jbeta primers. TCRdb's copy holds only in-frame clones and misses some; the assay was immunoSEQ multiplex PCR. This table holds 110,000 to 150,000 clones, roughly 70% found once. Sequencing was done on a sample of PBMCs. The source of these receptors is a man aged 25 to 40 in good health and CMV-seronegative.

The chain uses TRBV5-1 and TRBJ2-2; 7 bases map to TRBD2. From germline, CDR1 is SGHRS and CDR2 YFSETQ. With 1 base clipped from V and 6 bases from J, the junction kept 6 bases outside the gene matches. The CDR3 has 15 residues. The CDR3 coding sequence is TGCGCCAGCAGCTTGTTTGCGGGAGATTCCGGGGAGCTGTTTTTT. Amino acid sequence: CASSLFAGDSGELFF.

The CDR3 DNA reads TGTGCCAGCAGTTGGGCCGGGGCGGGAGCCTACAATGAGCAGTTCTTC. This translates into CASSWAGAGAYNEQFF. This chain joins TRBV27 and TRBJ2-1; 7 bases fit TRBD2. Germline lookup yields CDR1 MNHEY and CDR2 SMNVEV (reference sequence). The V and J ends lost 4 bases and 2 bases, in that order; junction bases with no gene match: 8. This CDR3 comprises 16 residues.

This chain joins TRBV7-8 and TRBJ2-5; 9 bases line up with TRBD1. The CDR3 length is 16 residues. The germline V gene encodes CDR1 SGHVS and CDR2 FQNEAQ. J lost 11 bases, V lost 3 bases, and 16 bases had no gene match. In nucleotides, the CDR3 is TGTGCCAGCAGCTTCCCCACGACAGGGGGGTTAGGTGAGCAGTACTTC. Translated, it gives CASSFPTTGGLGEQYF. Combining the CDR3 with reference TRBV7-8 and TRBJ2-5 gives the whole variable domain GAGVSQSPRYKVAKRGQDVALRCDPISGHVSLFWYQQALGQGPEFLTYFQNEAQLDKSGLPSDRFFAERPEGSVSTLKIQRTQQEDSAVYLCASSFPTTGGLGEQYFGPGTRLLVL.

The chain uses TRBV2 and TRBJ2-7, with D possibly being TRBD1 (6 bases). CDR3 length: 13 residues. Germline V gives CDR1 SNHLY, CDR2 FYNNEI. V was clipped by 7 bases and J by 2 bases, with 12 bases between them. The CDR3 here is CASTYSGAYEQYF. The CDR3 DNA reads TGTGCCAGCACATACTCAGGGGCCTACGAGCAGTACTTC.

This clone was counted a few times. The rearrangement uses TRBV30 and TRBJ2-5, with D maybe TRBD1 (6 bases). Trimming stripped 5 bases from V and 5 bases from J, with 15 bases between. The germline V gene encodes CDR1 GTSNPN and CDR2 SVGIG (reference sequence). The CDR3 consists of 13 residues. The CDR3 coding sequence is TGTGCCTGGGCAAACAGGGCTGCGGAGACCCAGTACTTC. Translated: CAWANRAAETQYF. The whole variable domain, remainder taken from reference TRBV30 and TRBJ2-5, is SQTIHQWPATLVQPVGSPLSLECTVEGTSNPNLYWYRQAAGRGLQLLFYSVGIGQISSEVPQNLSASRPQDRQFILSSKKLLLSDSGFYLCAWANRAAETQYFGPGTRLLVL.

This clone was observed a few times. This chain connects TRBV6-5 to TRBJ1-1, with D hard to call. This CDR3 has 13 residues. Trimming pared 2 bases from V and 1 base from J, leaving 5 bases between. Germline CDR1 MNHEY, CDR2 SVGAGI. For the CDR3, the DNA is TGTGCCAGCAGTTACGAGGCGAACACTGAAGCTTTCTTT. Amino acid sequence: CASSYEANTEAFF.

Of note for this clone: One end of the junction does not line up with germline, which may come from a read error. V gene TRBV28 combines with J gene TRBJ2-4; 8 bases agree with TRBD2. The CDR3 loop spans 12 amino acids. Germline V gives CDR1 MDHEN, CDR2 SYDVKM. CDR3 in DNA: TGTGCCAGCACCGGGGGGGAAAACAGTCAGTACTTC. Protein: CASTGGENSQYF.

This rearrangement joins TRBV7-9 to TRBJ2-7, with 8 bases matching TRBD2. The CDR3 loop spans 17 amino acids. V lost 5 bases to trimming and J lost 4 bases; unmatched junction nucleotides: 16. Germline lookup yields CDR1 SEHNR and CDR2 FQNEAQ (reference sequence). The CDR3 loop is CASSPKAGGRFTYEQYF. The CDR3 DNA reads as TGTGCCAGCAGCCCCAAGGCGGGGGGCCGATTCACTTACGAGCAGTACTTC.

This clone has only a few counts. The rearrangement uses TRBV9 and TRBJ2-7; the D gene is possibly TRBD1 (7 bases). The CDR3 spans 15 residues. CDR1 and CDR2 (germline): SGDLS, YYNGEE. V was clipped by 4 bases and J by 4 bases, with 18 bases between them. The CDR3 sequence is CASSSTPEGAYEQYF. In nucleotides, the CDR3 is TGTGCCAGCAGCTCCACTCCGGAGGGGGCTTACGAGCAGTACTTC. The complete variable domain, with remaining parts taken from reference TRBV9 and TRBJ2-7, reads DSGVTQTPKHLITATGQRVTLRCSPRSGDLSVYWYQQSLDQGLQFLIQYYNGEERAKGNILERFSAQQFPDLHSELNLSSLELGDSALYFCASSSTPEGAYEQYFGPGTRLTVT.

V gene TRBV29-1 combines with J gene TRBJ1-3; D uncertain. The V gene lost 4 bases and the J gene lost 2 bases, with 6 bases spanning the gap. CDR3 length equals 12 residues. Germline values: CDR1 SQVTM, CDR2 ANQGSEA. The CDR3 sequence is CSVAGTGNTIYF. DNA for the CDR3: TGCAGCGTTGCCGGGACTGGAAACACCATATATTTT.

The CDR3 loop reads CASGGRSNQPQHF. The DNA of the CDR3 is TGTGCCAGTGGAGGGCGGAGCAATCAGCCCCAGCATTTT. V usage is TRBV19 and J usage is TRBJ1-5; no clear D gene. The CDR3 sequence is 13 residues long. Germline-derived CDR1 and CDR2 are LNHDA and SQIVND (reference sequence). V was pared by 8 bases and J by 1 base, with 9 bases between.

CDR3 bases: TGTGCCATCAGTGGTCAGGGGGGCGACGAGCAGTACTTC. This encodes CAISGQGGDEQYF. The rearrangement joins TRBV10-3 to TRBJ2-7; the D gene is possibly TRBD1 (7 bases). V was trimmed by 4 bases and J by 5 bases, leaving 12 bases between them. CDR3 length: 13 amino acids. The germline V gene has CDR1 ENHRY and CDR2 SYGVKD.

The CDR3 DNA reads TGTGCCAGCAGCTGGTTGCGGGAGCACGGGGAGCTGTTTTTT. Translation gives CASSWLREHGELFF. The chain couples TRBV28 to TRBJ2-2, with TRBD2 identical over 7 bases. Per germline, CDR1 MDHEN and CDR2 SYDVKM. The CDR3 length is 14 residues. V shed 6 bases and J 7 bases; nucleotides not matched to a gene: 8. Full variable domain (outside the CDR3, taken from reference TRBV28 and TRBJ2-2): DVKVTQSSRYLVKRTGEKVFLECVQDMDHENMFWYRQDPGLGLRLIYFSYDVKMKEKGDIPEGYSVSREKKERFSLILESASTNQTSMYLCASSWLREHGELFFGEGSRLTVL.